Sequencing of this TCR beta chain was carried out in a study of blood T cells in healthy people across ages. Study details: Capturing about one barcoded beta molecule per two T cells was achieved by template switching. Findings and limits, study-wide: Across samples, TCR beta diversity tracked strongly with naive T cell percentage.

There are 13 residues in the CDR3. The ends were cut back, 2 bases at V and 2 bases at J, with 7 bases in the middle. Germline lookup yields CDR1 MNHNY and CDR2 SVGAGI (reference sequence). Every sample yielded at least 6.5 million isolated PBMCs. PCR was performed a second time for about 6 to 12 cycles using a sample-barcoded 5' primer and a J-beta primer mix. From the 5' RACE reads, TCRdb called clonotypes with MiXCR, one entry per CDR3 protein. The sample has hundreds of thousands of distinct CDR3 sequences, roughly 31% seen once. Many counts were recorded for this clonotype. Its antigen is unidentified.

Sample: blood. V usage is TRBV6-6 and J usage is TRBJ2-7; a possible D gene is TRBD2 (5 bases). This receptor was taken from a woman of 80 years or more in good health. CDR3 sequence: CASSYRGAYEQYF. CDR3 bases: TGTGCCAGCAGTTACCGGGGTGCCTACGAGCAGTACTTC.